The entry below gives a single TCR beta chain sequence along with its context. Produced via immunoSEQ multiplex PCR; TCRdb's table is partial and in-frame only. The sample contains approximately 150,000 clones, 87% of which appear only once. This entry comes from a study of blood T cell repertoires in COVID-19. Overall study context: The study drew acute and convalescent COVID-19 samples from the United States, Italy and Spain. The cDNA or gDNA used as material had been derived from T cells, B-cell-depleted T cells, or PBMCs.

CDR3 length equals 18 residues. V was pared by 2 bases and J by 6 bases, with 11 bases of the junction left unmatched. From germline, CDR1 is KGHDR and CDR2 SFDVKD. The chain recombines TRBV24-1 with TRBJ2-1, with 11 bases that match TRBD2. This receptor was identified in a man aged 80 or over with acute or convalescent COVID-19. The sequenced sample consisted of peripheral blood. The DNA of the CDR3 is TGTGCCACCAGTGATTCCAGACGTAGCGGGAGGGCACGCAATGAGCAGTTCTTC. It encodes CATSDSRRSGRARNEQFF.